Shown below are 27 T cell receptor beta chains from a single sample sequenced in a study of monozygotic twins with inflammatory bowel disease. TCRdb reanalyzed the 5' RACE reads, giving one entry per CDR3 protein sequence and no DNA. This sample carries 45,000 or so distinct CDR3 sequences, with 5% to 6% going to the ten biggest clones. Sample: blood. These receptors were collected from a human donor with ulcerative colitis or Crohn's disease, or a healthy co-twin of an affected twin (not recorded which).

This chain connects TRBV18 to TRBJ1-2. The germline V gene has CDR1 KGHSH and CDR2 LQKENI. CDR3 length: 16 amino acids. CDR3 amino acids: CASSPRGQPVERGYTF.

CDR3 amino acids: CAWSVRDRFLREQYF. This chain connects TRBV30 to TRBJ2-7; TCRdb returns TRBD1, unconfirmable since there is no DNA. CDR3 length: 15 amino acids. Germline CDR1 GTSNPN, CDR2 SVGIG (reference sequence). Full variable domain (missing parts from reference TRBV30 and TRBJ2-7): SQTIHQWPATLVQPVGSPLSLECTVEGTSNPNLYWYRQAAGRGLQLLFYSVGIGQISSEVPQNLSASRPQDRQFILSSKKLLLSDSGFYLCAWSVRDRFLREQYFGPGTRLTVT.

The chain employs TRBV15 and TRBJ1-1. Germline CDR1 LNHNV, CDR2 YYDKDF (reference sequence). The CDR3 consists of 12 residues. CDR3 sequence reads: CATSRGEGRTFF.

The V gene is TRBV20-1, the J gene TRBJ1-5. This CDR3 has 13 residues. The germline gives CDR1 DFQATT, CDR2 SNEGSKA (reference sequence). CDR3 in amino acids: CSASGPDNQPQHF.

The V gene is TRBV7-8, the J gene TRBJ1-4; the D gene TCRdb calls, TRBD1, cannot be checked with no DNA. Germline V gene sequence: CDR1 SGHVS, CDR2 FQNEAQ. This CDR3 spans 18 amino acids. This chain's CDR3 is CASSTRIPTGFSGEKLFF.

J is TRBJ1-1 and V is TRBV19. The CDR3 is made up of 15 amino acids. Germline CDR1 and CDR2: LNHDA and SQIVND (reference sequence). This chain's CDR3 is CASSSGPQGRTEAFF.

J is TRBJ1-6 and V is TRBV20-1; TCRdb designates TRBD1, a call that cannot be tested without DNA. The CDR3 spans 17 residues. In germline, CDR1 is DFQATT, CDR2 SNEGSKA (reference sequence). The CDR3 is CSARDQRTGEVYSPLHF.

This chain joins TRBV18 and TRBJ2-7; the D call from TCRdb, TRBD1, cannot be confirmed without DNA. This CDR3 comprises 13 residues. Germline lookup yields CDR1 KGHSH and CDR2 LQKENI. CDR3 region: CASSPPGTTEQYF.

The chain links TRBV5-6 to TRBJ2-1; checking the TCRdb D call of TRBD2 is not possible without DNA. The CDR3 totals 17 residues. Per the germline V gene, CDR1 is SGHDT and CDR2 is YYEEEE. CDR3 loop: CASSLGRGPSSYNEQFF. Full variable domain (remainder filled in from reference TRBV5-6 and TRBJ2-1): DAGVTQSPTHLIKTRGQQVTLRCSPKSGHDTVSWYQQALGQGPQFIFQYYEEEERQRGNFPDRFSGHQFPNYSSELNVNALLLGDSALYLCASSLGRGPSSYNEQFFGPGTRLTVL.

The chain uses TRBV18 and TRBJ2-1; TCRdb's D gene call, TRBD1, goes unchecked for lack of DNA. The CDR3 is 16 amino acids. Germline CDR1 is KGHSH and CDR2 is LQKENI. Here the CDR3 reads CASSPLGQGTYNEQFF. The full variable domain, rest sourced from reference TRBV18 and TRBJ2-1, is NAGVMQNPRHLVRRRGQEARLRCSPMKGHSHVYWYRQLPEEGLKFMVYLQKENIIDESGMPKERFSAEFPKEGPSILRIQQVVRGDSAAYFCASSPLGQGTYNEQFFGPGTRLTVL.

V usage is TRBV4-3 and J usage is TRBJ1-2. Germline lookup yields CDR1 LGHNA and CDR2 YSLEER. The CDR3 extends over 13 amino acids. The CDR3 sequence is CASSQAPRYGYTF.

V usage is TRBV5-1 and J usage is TRBJ2-1; TCRdb picks TRBD1, but there is no DNA to check that call. This CDR3 has 13 residues. Per germline, CDR1 SGHRS and CDR2 YFSETQ. This CDR3 reads CASSLIGAQEQFF.

The chain joins TRBV2 to TRBJ1-6. The V gene's germline CDR1 is SNHLY and CDR2 FYNNEI. The CDR3 loop spans 13 amino acids. The CDR3 here is CASSEQVRSPLHF.

The CDR3 protein is CASSKVTGTPYEQYF. V is TRBV21-1 and J is TRBJ2-7; TCRdb names TRBD1, which stays unverified in the absence of DNA. TRBV21-1 is reported as a pseudogene. The CDR3 spans 15 residues.

The CDR3 reads CASSYDYEQYF. This sequence joins TRBV18 and TRBJ2-7. Germline CDR1 and CDR2: KGHSH and LQKENI. The CDR3 runs to 11 residues.

This chain connects TRBV12-3 or TRBV12-4 to TRBJ2-5; no DNA is available, so the TRBD1 call from TCRdb remains unchecked. The CDR3 extends over 15 amino acids. The CDR3 region is CASSFDRGGRETQYF.

The gene calls are TRBV27 and TRBJ2-1; TCRdb's D gene call, TRBD2, goes unchecked for lack of DNA. CDR1 MNHEY and CDR2 SMNVEV come from the germline V gene (reference sequence). The CDR3 covers 14 residues. This CDR3 is CASSRTSGPNEQFF.

J is TRBJ2-3 and V is TRBV25-1; the D call of TRBD1 rests on TCRdb alone, since no DNA is present to check it. The CDR3 sequence is 16 residues long. CDR1 MGHDK and CDR2 SYGVNS come from the germline V gene. The CDR3 reads CASSDPRTYPTDTQYF.

V and J are TRBV20-1 and TRBJ2-5; TCRdb indicates TRBD1, and absent DNA this call remains unverified. This CDR3 spans 13 amino acids. Germline lookup yields CDR1 DFQATT and CDR2 SNEGSKA (reference sequence). The CDR3 is CSAMPRGGETQYF.

The rearrangement links TRBV6-5 to TRBJ2-5. There are 11 residues in the CDR3. Germline loops: CDR1 MNHEY, CDR2 SVGAGI. The CDR3 loop reads CASRTFWTQYF.

The V gene is TRBV5-1, the J gene TRBJ2-3; TCRdb calls TRBD1, which cannot be checked without DNA. The CDR3 consists of 16 residues. Looked up from germline, CDR1 is SGHRS and CDR2 is YFSETQ. CDR3 amino acids: CASSLAPPTGSDTQYF.

The chain recombines TRBV3-1 with TRBJ2-2; as DNA is missing, the TRBD1 call by TCRdb cannot be tested. Per germline, CDR1 LGHDT and CDR2 YNNKEL (reference sequence). CDR3 size: 16 residues. CDR3 protein: CASSQRQGSSTGELFF.

V usage is TRBV4-1 and J usage is TRBJ2-5; with no DNA, the TCRdb D assignment of TRBD1 cannot be verified. The CDR3 length is 13 residues. In germline, CDR1 is MGHRA, CDR2 YSYEKL. The CDR3 reads CASSQASGETQYF.

J is TRBJ2-5 and V is TRBV5-5. Germline V gene sequence: CDR1 SGHKS, CDR2 YYEKEE (reference sequence). The CDR3 contains 12 residues. CDR3 sequence: CASTGVVETQYF. Full variable domain (remainder filled in from reference TRBV5-5 and TRBJ2-5): DAGVTQSPTHLIKTRGQQVTLRCSPISGHKSVSWYQQVLGQGPQFIFQYYEKEERGRGNFPDRFSARQFPNYSSELNVNALLLGDSALYLCASTGVVETQYFGPGTRLLVL.

The chain is built from TRBV11-3 and TRBJ2-1; checking the TCRdb D call of TRBD1 is not possible without DNA. This CDR3 region has 14 residues. Per the germline V gene, CDR1 is SGHNT and CDR2 is YENEEA. CDR3 sequence: CASSFAGEYNEQFF.

This chain joins TRBV5-1 and TRBJ2-7; TCRdb names TRBD1, which stays unverified in the absence of DNA. The CDR3 sequence is 15 residues long. Germline V gene sequence: CDR1 SGHRS, CDR2 YFSETQ. CDR3 sequence: CASSLAQGTIYEQYF.

The rearrangement links TRBV12-3 or TRBV12-4 to TRBJ2-7; TCRdb indicates TRBD1, and absent DNA this call remains unverified. The CDR3 totals 15 residues. The CDR3 spells CASSPRTGPTGEQYF.